This T cell receptor beta chain appears in the sequencing data of a study of OX40 agonist ivuxolimab in advanced cancers. For this clone: The antigen is not known.

Findings and caveats of the study: Certain nonresponders likewise exhibited a low normalized T-cell clonal expansion.

This CDR3 is built from 15 residues. Germline-derived CDR1 and CDR2 are MNHEY and SMNVEV (reference sequence). Trimming at V came to 5 bases and at J to 4 bases, leaving 11 bases not matched to a gene. This table comes from immunoSEQ multiplex PCR, and its TCRdb copy is limited to in-frame clones, with some not included. The sample holds 66,000 or so clones; about 92% are singletons and the top ten take 23%. The sequence derives from an adult with an advanced solid tumor such as melanoma, head and neck, liver or kidney cancer. Source: CD4+ or CD8+ T cells sorted from blood, taken in a trial of the OX40 agonist ivuxolimab. This chain connects TRBV27 to TRBJ2-7, with 7 bases identical to TRBD1. This CDR3 is CASSGRDSSPYEQYF. The CDR3, as DNA: TGTGCCAGCAGTGGACGGGACAGTTCTCCTTACGAGCAGTACTTC.